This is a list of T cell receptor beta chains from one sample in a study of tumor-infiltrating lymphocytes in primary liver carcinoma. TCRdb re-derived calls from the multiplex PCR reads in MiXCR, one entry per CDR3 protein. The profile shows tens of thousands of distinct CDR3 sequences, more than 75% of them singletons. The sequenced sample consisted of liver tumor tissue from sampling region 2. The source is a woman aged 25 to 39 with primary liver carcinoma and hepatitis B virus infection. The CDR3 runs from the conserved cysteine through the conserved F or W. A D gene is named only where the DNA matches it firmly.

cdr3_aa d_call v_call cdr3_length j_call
CTSSARDRGRMRWSNIEAFF TRBD1 TRBV11-2 20 TRBJ1-1
CASSVLNGANVLNF NA TRBV9 14 TRBJ2-6
CASSHTELVNKQFF NA TRBV4-3 14 TRBJ2-1
CASRRSGTRLSYEQYF NA TRBV28 16 TRBJ2-7
CASGQDPGSPAFF NA TRBV4-3 13 TRBJ1-1
CSVGRQGTNEQFF TRBD1 TRBV29-1 13 TRBJ2-1
CASSLAYSSDMQYF NA TRBV11-2 14 TRBJ2-3
CPNSLFQGSTNKKLFF NA TRBV11-2 16 TRBJ1-4
CTSSADLEIYGYTF NA TRBV4-3 14 TRBJ1-2
CATSTGTTLNTGAFF NA TRBV10-3 15 TRBJ1-1
CASNLAPRVNGELFF NA TRBV5-6 15 TRBJ2-2
CSVYHNLNTEAFF NA TRBV29-1 13 TRBJ1-1
CSAPREYSEQFF NA TRBV29-1 12 TRBJ2-1
CARRSRDSTHQETQYF NA TRBV11-2 16 TRBJ2-5
CASSRGGQPQHF NA TRBV28 12 TRBJ1-5
CASSPGTGAHQPQHF TRBD1 TRBV11-2 15 TRBJ1-5
CASSLTPSLTVELFF NA TRBV5-6 15 TRBJ2-2
CASSSGETYSGNIIYF NA TRBV2 16 TRBJ1-3
CARSQGFVGARHTQYF NA TRBV4-3 16 TRBJ2-3
CAIRYTGGRAETLF TRBD1 TRBV11-2 14 TRBJ1-1
CAISDSGTDRWDQLF TRBD1 TRBV24-1 15 TRBJ2-1
CASCLHGEGNEQYF NA TRBV12-3/TRBV12-4 14 TRBJ2-7
CASSLAVTGGHITYEQYF TRBD2 TRBV4-3 18 TRBJ2-7